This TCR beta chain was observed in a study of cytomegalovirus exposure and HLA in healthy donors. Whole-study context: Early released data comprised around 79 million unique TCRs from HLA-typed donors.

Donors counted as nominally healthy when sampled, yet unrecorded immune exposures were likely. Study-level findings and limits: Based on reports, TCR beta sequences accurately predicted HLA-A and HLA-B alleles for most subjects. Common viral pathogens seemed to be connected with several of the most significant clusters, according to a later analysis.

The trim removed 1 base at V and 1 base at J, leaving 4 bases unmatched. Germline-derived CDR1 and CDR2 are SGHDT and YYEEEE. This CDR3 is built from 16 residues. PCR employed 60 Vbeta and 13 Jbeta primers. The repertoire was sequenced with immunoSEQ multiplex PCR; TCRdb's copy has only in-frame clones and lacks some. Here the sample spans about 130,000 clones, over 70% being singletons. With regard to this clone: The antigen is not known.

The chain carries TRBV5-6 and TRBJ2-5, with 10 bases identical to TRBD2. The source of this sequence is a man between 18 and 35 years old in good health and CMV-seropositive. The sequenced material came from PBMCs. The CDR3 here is CASSLWSSGSQETQYF. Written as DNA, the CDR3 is TGTGCCAGCAGCTTGTGGTCTAGCGGGAGCCAAGAGACCCAGTACTTC.